The TCR beta chain described here comes from a study of cytomegalovirus exposure and HLA in healthy donors. The study, taken as a whole, reports: The study designated some 180 TCR beta chains cytomegalovirus-associated. Reports showed the classifier diagnosing cytomegalovirus status with high specificity and sensitivity.

For this clone: Its antigen is as yet unknown.

Here immunoSEQ multiplex PCR was the method, and the copy in TCRdb shows in-frame clones only, minus some. There are 90,000 to 150,000 clones in the sample; 85% to 90% occur only once, and under 2.5% lies in the top ten. V lost 1 base, J lost 4 bases, and 4 bases stayed unmatched. Germline V lookup: CDR1 SGHTA, CDR2 FQGNSA. The CDR3 length is 16 residues. This chain connects TRBV7-2 to TRBJ2-3; 11 positions agree with TRBD2. Sequencing was performed on PBMCs. This TCR was sampled from a woman in her 30s in good health and CMV-seronegative. The CDR3 sequence is CASSLGLAGTADTQYF. For the CDR3, the DNA is TGTGCCAGCAGCTTAGGACTAGCGGGGACCGCAGATACGCAGTATTTT.